This T cell receptor beta chain derives from a study of blood T cell repertoires in COVID-19. About the study: In each case, the material was cDNA or gDNA derived from T cells, B-cell-depleted T cells, or PBMCs.

With 5 bases removed from V and 0 bases from J, the gap between germline ends came to 14 bases. Germline V gene sequence: CDR1 LNHDA, CDR2 SQIVND (reference sequence). CDR3 length equals 16 residues. This clone was seen more than once but under ten times. Generated by immunoSEQ multiplex PCR, the TCRdb table keeps only in-frame clones and is missing some. The sample gives about 45,000 clones, more than 60% of which show up once; around 30% is in the top ten. Sequencing was done on a sample of peripheral blood. This chain connects TRBV19 to TRBJ1-3, with a weak D call TRBD1 (6 bases). This sequence originates from a woman in her 70s with acute or convalescent COVID-19. The CDR3 reads CASSGRQDLSGNTIYF. The DNA of the CDR3 is TGTGCCAGTAGTGGGAGACAGGATCTCTCTGGAAACACCATATATTTT.